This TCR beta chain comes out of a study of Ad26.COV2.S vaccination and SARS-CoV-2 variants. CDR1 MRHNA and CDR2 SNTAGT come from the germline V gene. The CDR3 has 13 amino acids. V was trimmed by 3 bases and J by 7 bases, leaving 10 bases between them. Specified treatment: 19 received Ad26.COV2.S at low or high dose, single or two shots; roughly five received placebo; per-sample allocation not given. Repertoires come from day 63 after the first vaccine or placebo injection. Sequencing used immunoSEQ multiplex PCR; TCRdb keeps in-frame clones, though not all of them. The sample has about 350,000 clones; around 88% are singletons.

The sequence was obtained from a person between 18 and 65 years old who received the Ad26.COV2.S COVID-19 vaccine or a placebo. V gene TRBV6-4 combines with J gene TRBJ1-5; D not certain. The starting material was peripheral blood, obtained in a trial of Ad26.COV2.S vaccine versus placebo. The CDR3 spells CASSEGKVQPQHF. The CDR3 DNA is TGTGCCAGCAGTGAGGGTAAGGTCCAGCCCCAGCATTTT.